This T cell receptor (beta chain) stems from a study of T cell responses to AZD1222 COVID-19 vaccine (dated by TCRdb to the early 2020s). Concerning the study at large: Because spike-specific TCR depth and breadth did not differ between the two schedules, AZD1222 recipients who got a second dose at roughly 4 weeks were pooled with those who got a second dose at roughly 12 weeks. Trial participants were enrolled into age subgroups of 18-55, 56-69 and 70-plus years, which contained around 150, 28 and 57 TCR-sequenced participants, respectively. A total of 233 trial participants underwent TCR sequencing, of whom around 200 received two doses of AZD1222 and 26 received two doses of the MenACWY control vaccine. What the research found in general, with its limitations: Only 5 to 7 AZD1222 recipients were SARS-CoV-2 seropositive at baseline, limiting conclusions about previously exposed vaccinees. Nearly half of unique spike-specific TCRs reportedly recognized epitopes outside regions mutated in the B.1.351 and B.1.1.7 variants. The 56-69-year group was small, and its depth increase did not reach significance, likely because of low power. A significant rise in spike-specific TCR breadth and depth was observed after two AZD1222 doses relative to day 0 and relative to MenACWY recipients. Participants were mostly white British, with more females than males. The authors suggested clonal diversity may have been underestimated. CD4 TCRs associated with the vaccine covered the entire spike protein, and the dominant responses were in regions 160-218 and 743-854. Because no samples from the day 14 peak response were available, repertoires could be characterized only after the peak T cell response.

Interpreted using the paper, the time point label stands for: baseline before first vaccination. The vaccinee samples were drawn from two UK trials, COV001 and COV002, one of which was a single-blind randomized controlled phase 2/3 trial testing AZD1222 (ChAdOx1 nCoV-19) in healthy adults. For TCRbeta chain sequencing, PBMC samples were collected from trial participants at day 0 and at day 28 after the second dose. In the germline V gene, CDR1 corresponds to SGHDT and CDR2 to YYEEEE. From the cysteine through the phenylalanine, the CDR3 covers 17 amino acids. Only the CDR3 DNA stays, 51 bases, in frame from base 1. Trimming costs V 1 base and J 0 bases, and their ends lie 11 bases apart. For this clone: The antigen this receptor binds is unknown. It has no much larger one-base neighbor in the sample; base qualities were not kept.

The CDR3 regions of human TCRbeta chains were analyzed by immunosequencing. In the authors' own workflow: Repertoire TCRs were matched against a reference library of SARS-CoV-2-specific TCRs generated with the MIRA antigen-specificity platform. Breadth was defined as the fraction of unique TCRs that were SARS-CoV-2-associated, and depth was defined as the fraction of total T cells that were SARS-CoV-2-associated. Using the MIRA data, each spike-specific TCR was mapped to the spike region that the TCR reacts to and placed in a CD4 or CD8 class. Log10-transformed breadth and depth values were compared by one-way ANOVA with Sidak's multiple comparisons tests. In TCRdb, the immuneACCESS table is reduced to in-frame sequences with V and J assigned. These tables do not hold every clone; where another copy was compared, an unresolved V gene accounts for under half, and the others remain unexplained. Clonal size and the V and J genes are those of that table, whereas D and trimming came from the DNA. Recorded for this sample are about 120,000 clones; roughly nine tenths of them occurred a single time. Jointly, the top ten make up around 3.1% of the sample.

This sequence was found in an adult in good health. The material was peripheral blood, obtained on day 0 of AZD1222 vaccination. The chain couples TRBV5-6 to TRBJ1-6; a tentative D call is TRBD1 (5 bases match). The CDR3 corresponds to CASSLSRGGSYNSPLHF. The DNA sequence is as follows: TGTGCCAGCAGCTTGTCAAGGGGAGGCTCCTATAATTCACCCCTCCACTTT.